Reported below is one T cell receptor (beta chain). Antigen: not known. The use of a sample-barcoded 5' primer and a J-beta primer mix characterized a second PCR of roughly 6 to 12 cycles. TCRdb re-analysed the 5' RACE reads in MiXCR, keeping a single row per CDR3 protein. The sample has approximately 670,000 distinct CDR3 sequences, less than 45% seen once. The data are from a study of blood T cells in healthy people across ages. Overall study: Researchers report that template switching captured about one barcoded beta molecule per two T cells.

Study outcomes and limitations: Donor CMV status was unknown, possibly confounding expanded clonotype changes. Naive T cell percentage showed a strong correlation with TCR beta diversity. The recorded TCR beta diversity per million T cells decreased in a roughly linear manner with age.

Germline CDR1 reads LNHNV; CDR2 reads YYDKDF (reference sequence). The CDR3 sequence is 13 residues long. V is TRBV15 and J is TRBJ2-1; perhaps TRBD1 as D (5 bases). The J call is doubtful: the DNA matches TRBJ2-7 better. This TCR was sampled from an older man in good health. The sequenced sample was blood. The CDR3 DNA reads as TGTGCCACCAGCAGGCATGGGGCGGATGAGCAGTACTTC. It is translated as CATSRHGADEQYF.